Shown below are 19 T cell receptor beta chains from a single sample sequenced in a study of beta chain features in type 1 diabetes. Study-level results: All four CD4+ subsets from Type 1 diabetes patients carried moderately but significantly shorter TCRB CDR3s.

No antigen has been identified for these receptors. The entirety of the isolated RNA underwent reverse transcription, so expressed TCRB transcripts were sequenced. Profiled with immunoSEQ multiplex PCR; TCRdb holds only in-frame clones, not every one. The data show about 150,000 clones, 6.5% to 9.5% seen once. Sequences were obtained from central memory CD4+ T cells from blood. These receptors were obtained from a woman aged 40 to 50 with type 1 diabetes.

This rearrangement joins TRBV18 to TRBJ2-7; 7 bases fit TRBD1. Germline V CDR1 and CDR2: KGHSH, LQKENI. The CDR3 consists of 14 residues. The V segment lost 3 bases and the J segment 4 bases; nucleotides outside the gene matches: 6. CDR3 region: CASSPGQMGYEQYF. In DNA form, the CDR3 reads TGTGCCAGCTCACCGGGACAGATGGGTTACGAGCAGTACTTC.

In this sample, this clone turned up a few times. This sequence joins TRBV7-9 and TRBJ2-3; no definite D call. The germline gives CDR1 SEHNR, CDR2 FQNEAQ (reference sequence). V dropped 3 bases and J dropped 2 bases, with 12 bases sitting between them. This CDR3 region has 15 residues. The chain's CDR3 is CASSLGRPNTDTQYF. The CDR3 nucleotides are TGTGCCAGCAGCTTGGGCCGCCCCAACACAGATACGCAGTATTTT.

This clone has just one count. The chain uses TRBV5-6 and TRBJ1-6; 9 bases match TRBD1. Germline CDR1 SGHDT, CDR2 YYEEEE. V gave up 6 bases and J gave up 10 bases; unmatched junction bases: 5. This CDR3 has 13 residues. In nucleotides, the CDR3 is TGTGCCAGCAACCTAGACAGGGGGTCACCCCTCCACTTT. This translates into CASNLDRGSPLHF. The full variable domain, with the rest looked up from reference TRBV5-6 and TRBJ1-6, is DAGVTQSPTHLIKTRGQQVTLRCSPKSGHDTVSWYQQALGQGPQFIFQYYEEEERQRGNFPDRFSGHQFPNYSSELNVNALLLGDSALYLCASNLDRGSPLHFGNGTRLTVT.

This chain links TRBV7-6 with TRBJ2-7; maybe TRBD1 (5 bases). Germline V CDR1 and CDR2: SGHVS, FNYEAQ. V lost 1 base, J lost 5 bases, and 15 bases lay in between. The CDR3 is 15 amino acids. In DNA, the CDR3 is TGTGCCAGCAGCTTAGGGGGTCAGGGATTCGACGAGCAGTACTTC. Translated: CASSLGGQGFDEQYF. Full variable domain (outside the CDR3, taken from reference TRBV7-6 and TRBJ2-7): GAGVSQSPRYKVTKRGQDVALRCDPISGHVSLYWYRQALGQGPEFLTYFNYEAQQDKSGLPNDRFSAERPEGSISTLTIQRTEQRDSAMYRCASSLGGQGFDEQYFGPGTRLTVT.

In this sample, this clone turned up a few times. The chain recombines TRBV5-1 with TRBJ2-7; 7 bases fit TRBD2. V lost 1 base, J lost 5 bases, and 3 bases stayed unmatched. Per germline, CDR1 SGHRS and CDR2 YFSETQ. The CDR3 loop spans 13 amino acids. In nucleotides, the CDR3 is TGCGCCAGCAGCTTGAGGGAGGGCAACGAGCAGTACTTC. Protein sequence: CASSLREGNEQYF.

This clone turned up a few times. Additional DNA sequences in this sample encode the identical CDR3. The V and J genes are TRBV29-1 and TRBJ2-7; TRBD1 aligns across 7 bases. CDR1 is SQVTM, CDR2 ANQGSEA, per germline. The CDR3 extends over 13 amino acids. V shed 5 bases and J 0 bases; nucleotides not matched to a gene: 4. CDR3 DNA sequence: TGCAGCGTTTGGGACAGAAGCTCCTACGAGCAGTACTTC. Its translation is CSVWDRSSYEQYF.

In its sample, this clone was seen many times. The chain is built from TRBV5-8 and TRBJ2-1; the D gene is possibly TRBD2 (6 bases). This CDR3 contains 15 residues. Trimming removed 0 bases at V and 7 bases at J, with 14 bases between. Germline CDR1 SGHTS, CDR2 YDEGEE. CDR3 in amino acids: CASSLAFGGVNEQFF. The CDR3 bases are TGTGCCAGCAGCTTGGCCTTCGGGGGAGTGAATGAGCAGTTCTTC.

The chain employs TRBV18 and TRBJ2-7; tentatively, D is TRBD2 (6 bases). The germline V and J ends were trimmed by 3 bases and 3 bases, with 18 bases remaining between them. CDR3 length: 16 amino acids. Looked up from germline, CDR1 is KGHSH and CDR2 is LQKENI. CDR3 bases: TGTGCCAGCTCACCGCCCCGGGAGAGGGGCATCTACGAGCAGTACTTC. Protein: CASSPPRERGIYEQYF.

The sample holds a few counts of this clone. Here the CDR3 reads CASGIQGQPQHF. CDR3 DNA sequence: TGTGCCAGCGGAATACAGGGACAGCCCCAGCATTTT. The chain carries TRBV27 and TRBJ1-5, with D tentatively TRBD1 (6 bases). The CDR3 is made up of 12 amino acids. From germline, CDR1 is MNHEY and CDR2 SMNVEV (reference sequence). V was clipped by 8 bases and J by 7 bases, with 12 bases between them.

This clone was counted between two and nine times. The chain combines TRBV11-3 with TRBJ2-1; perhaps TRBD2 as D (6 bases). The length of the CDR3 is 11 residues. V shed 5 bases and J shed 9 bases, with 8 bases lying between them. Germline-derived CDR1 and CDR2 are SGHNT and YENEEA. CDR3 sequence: CASSRGIEQFF. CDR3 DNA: TGTGCCAGCAGCCGCGGGATTGAGCAGTTCTTC.

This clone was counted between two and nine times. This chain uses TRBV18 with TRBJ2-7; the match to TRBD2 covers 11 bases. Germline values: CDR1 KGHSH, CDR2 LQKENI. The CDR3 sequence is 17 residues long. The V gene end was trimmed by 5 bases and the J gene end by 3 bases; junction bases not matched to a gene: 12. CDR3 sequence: CASSTSAGLAGLYEQYF. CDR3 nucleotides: TGTGCCAGCTCAACTAGTGCCGGACTAGCGGGTCTCTACGAGCAGTACTTC. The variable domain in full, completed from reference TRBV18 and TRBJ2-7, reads NAGVMQNPRHLVRRRGQEARLRCSPMKGHSHVYWYRQLPEEGLKFMVYLQKENIIDESGMPKERFSAEFPKEGPSILRIQQVVRGDSAAYFCASSTSAGLAGLYEQYFGPGTRLTVT.

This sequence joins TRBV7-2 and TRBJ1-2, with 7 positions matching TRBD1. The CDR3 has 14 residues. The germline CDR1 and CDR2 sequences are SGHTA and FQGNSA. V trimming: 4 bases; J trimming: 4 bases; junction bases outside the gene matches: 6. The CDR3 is CASSSRQGSYGYTF. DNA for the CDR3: TGTGCCAGCAGCTCGAGACAGGGCTCCTATGGCTACACCTTC.

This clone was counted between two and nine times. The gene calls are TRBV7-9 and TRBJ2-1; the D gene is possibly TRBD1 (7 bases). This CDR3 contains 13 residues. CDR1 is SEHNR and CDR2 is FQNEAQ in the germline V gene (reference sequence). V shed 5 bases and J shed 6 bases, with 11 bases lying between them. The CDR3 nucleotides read TGTGCCAGCAGCCCAGGGGGGTTCAATGAGCAGTTCTTC. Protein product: CASSPGGFNEQFF.

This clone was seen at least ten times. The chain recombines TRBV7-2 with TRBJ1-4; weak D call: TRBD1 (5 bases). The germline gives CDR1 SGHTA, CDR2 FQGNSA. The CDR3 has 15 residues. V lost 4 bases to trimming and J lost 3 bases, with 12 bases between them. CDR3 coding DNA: TGTGCCAGCAGCTCCCGTCGGGGGTCTAATGAAAAACTGTTTTTT. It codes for CASSSRRGSNEKLFF.

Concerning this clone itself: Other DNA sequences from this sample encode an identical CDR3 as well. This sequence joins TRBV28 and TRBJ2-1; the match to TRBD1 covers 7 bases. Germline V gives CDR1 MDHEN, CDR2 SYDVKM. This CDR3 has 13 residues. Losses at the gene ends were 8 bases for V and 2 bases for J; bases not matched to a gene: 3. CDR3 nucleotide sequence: TGTGCCAGCCGACAGGGCACCTACAATGAGCAGTTCTTC. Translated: CASRQGTYNEQFF.

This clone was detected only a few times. Here the CDR3 DNA reads TGTGCCAGCAGCTCCAGGGGCGCCGGGTCTAATGAAAAACTGTTTTTT. Translating gives CASSSRGAGSNEKLFF. This rearrangement joins TRBV7-9 to TRBJ1-4, with D perhaps TRBD1 (6 bases). Trimming cost V 4 bases and J 3 bases, with 15 bases left between them. From germline, CDR1 is SEHNR and CDR2 FQNEAQ (reference sequence). This CDR3 has 16 residues.

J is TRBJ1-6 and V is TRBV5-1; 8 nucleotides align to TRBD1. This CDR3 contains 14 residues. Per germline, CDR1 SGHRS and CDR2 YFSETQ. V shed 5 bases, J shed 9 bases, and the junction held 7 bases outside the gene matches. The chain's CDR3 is CASRGGQGASPLHF. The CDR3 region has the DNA TGCGCCAGCAGGGGAGGACAGGGCGCTTCACCCCTCCACTTT. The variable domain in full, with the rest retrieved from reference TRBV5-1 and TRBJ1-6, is KAGVTQTPRYLIKTRGQQVTLSCSPISGHRSVSWYQQTPGQGLQFLFEYFSETQRNKGNFPGRFSGRQFSNSRSEMNVSTLELGDSALYLCASRGGQGASPLHFGNGTRLTVT.

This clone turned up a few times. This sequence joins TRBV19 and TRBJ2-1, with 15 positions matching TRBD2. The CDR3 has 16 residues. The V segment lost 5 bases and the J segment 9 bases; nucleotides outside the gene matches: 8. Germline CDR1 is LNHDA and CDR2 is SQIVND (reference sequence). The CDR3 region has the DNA TGTGCCAGTAGTGTTAGGACTAGCGGGGGGGCGAGTGAGCAGTTCTTC. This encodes CASSVRTSGGASEQFF. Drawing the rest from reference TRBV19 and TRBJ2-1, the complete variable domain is DGGITQSPKYLFRKEGQNVTLSCEQNLNHDAMYWYRQDPGQGLRLIYYSQIVNDFQKGDIAEGYSVSREKKESFPLTVTSAQKNPTAFYLCASSVRTSGGASEQFFGPGTRLTVL.

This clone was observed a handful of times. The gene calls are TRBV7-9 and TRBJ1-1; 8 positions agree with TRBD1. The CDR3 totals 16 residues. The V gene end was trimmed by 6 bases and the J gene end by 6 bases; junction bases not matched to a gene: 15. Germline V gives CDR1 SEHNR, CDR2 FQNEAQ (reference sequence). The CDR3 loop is CASSSSDNRGRSEAFF. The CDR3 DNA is TGTGCCAGCAGTTCCTCTGATAACAGGGGGAGGTCTGAAGCTTTCTTT.